These T cell receptor beta chains were read from a single sample in a study of HIV-infected children after antiretroviral therapy interruption. Via MiXCR, TCRdb re-called the 3' RACE reads, giving one row per CDR3 protein. The profile covers tens of thousands of distinct CDR3 sequences, with approximately 6.1% appearing a single time and approximately 1% taken by the ten largest. The material sequenced was CD45RA+ CD4+ T cells from PBMCs, pooled from several time points, taken from a donor given antiretroviral therapy, either interrupted or continuous. These receptors all stem from a pool of human donors with HIV. The CDR3 runs from the conserved cysteine through the conserved F or W. The order of the fields is D gene, clone size, J gene, V gene, CDR3 protein, CDR3 DNA. A D gene is named only where the DNA matches it firmly. Not every row has a clone size; where given, it reads once, few, many or a size class.

D gene: TRBD1; clone size: many; J gene: TRBJ2-1; V gene: TRBV12-3/TRBV12-4; CDR3 protein: CASNKGQSYNEQFF; CDR3 DNA: TGTGCCAGCAATAAGGGACAGTCCTACAATGAGCAGTTCTTC
D gene: TRBD1; clone size: many; J gene: TRBJ2-7; V gene: TRBV29-1; CDR3 protein: CSVEDRQGAQGEQYF; CDR3 DNA: TGCAGCGTTGAAGATAGGCAGGGGGCTCAGGGCGAGCAGTACTTC
D gene: -; clone size: many; J gene: TRBJ2-6; V gene: TRBV4-1; CDR3 protein: CASSQAIGGSGANVLTF; CDR3 DNA: TGCGCCAGCAGCCAAGCAATCGGGGGATCCGGGGCCAACGTCCTGACTTTC
D gene: -; clone size: many; J gene: TRBJ2-1; V gene: TRBV12-3/TRBV12-4; CDR3 protein: CASSSGAYNEQFF; CDR3 DNA: TGTGCCAGCAGTTCCGGGGCCTACAATGAGCAGTTCTTC
D gene: TRBD1; clone size: many; J gene: TRBJ2-7; V gene: TRBV12-3/TRBV12-4; CDR3 protein: CASSRGRGEQYF; CDR3 DNA: TGTGCCAGCAGCAGGGGGCGAGGAGAGCAGTACTTC
D gene: -; clone size: -; J gene: TRBJ2-6; V gene: TRBV28; CDR3 protein: CASSPSNSPGANVLTF; CDR3 DNA: TGTGCCAGCAGTCCCTCAAATTCTCCTGGGGCCAACGTCCTGACTTTC
D gene: -; clone size: many; J gene: TRBJ1-1; V gene: TRBV6-1; CDR3 protein: CASSEQGRWIF; CDR3 DNA: TGTGCCAGCAGTGAACAGGGGAGGTGGATCTTT
D gene: -; clone size: many; J gene: TRBJ2-3; V gene: TRBV10-1; CDR3 protein: CASSDAEGAETLYF; CDR3 DNA: TGTGCCAGCAGTGATGCGGAGGGTGCAGAAACGCTGTATTTT
D gene: TRBD2; clone size: many; J gene: TRBJ2-1; V gene: TRBV20-1; CDR3 protein: CSARDSLGRESYNEQFF; CDR3 DNA: TGCAGTGCTAGAGATTCCCTCGGGCGGGAGTCCTACAATGAGCAGTTCTTC
D gene: TRBD2; clone size: many; J gene: TRBJ2-5; V gene: TRBV5-1; CDR3 protein: CASSFGQLAGGFLETQYF; CDR3 DNA: TGCGCCAGCAGCTTCGGACAACTAGCGGGAGGTTTCTTAGAGACCCAGTACTTC
D gene: TRBD1; clone size: once; J gene: TRBJ2-1; V gene: TRBV5-1; CDR3 protein: CASSPDRGSSSYNEQFF; CDR3 DNA: TGCGCCAGCAGCCCTGACAGGGGGTCGAGCTCCTACAATGAGCAGTTCTTC
D gene: -; clone size: many; J gene: TRBJ1-6; V gene: TRBV5-6; CDR3 protein: CASSLTREALHF; CDR3 DNA: TGTGCCAGCAGCCTGACACGTGAAGCCCTCCACTTT
D gene: -; clone size: few; J gene: TRBJ2-3; V gene: TRBV7-2; CDR3 protein: CASSRERGTDTQYF; CDR3 DNA: TGTGCCAGCAGCCGCGAGCGGGGCACAGATACGCAGTATTTT
D gene: -; clone size: many; J gene: TRBJ2-5; V gene: TRBV10-3; CDR3 protein: CAISVQLRETQYF; CDR3 DNA: TGTGCCATAAGTGTACAACTTCGGGAGACCCAGTACTTC
D gene: -; clone size: many; J gene: TRBJ1-4; V gene: TRBV4-1; CDR3 protein: CASSGRKGKVEKLFF; CDR3 DNA: TGCGCCAGCAGCGGTCGGAAGGGTAAAGTGGAAAAACTGTTTTTT
D gene: -; clone size: many; J gene: TRBJ1-1; V gene: TRBV30; CDR3 protein: CAWSQQANTEVFF; CDR3 DNA: TGTGCCTGGAGTCAGCAAGCAAACACAGAAGTCTTCTTT
D gene: -; clone size: many; J gene: TRBJ1-1; V gene: TRBV3-1; CDR3 protein: CASGPGLGTEAFF; CDR3 DNA: TGTGCCAGCGGTCCGGGGCTTGGAACTGAAGCTTTCTTT
D gene: TRBD1; clone size: many; J gene: TRBJ2-6; V gene: TRBV28; CDR3 protein: CASSLRGRGSGANVLTF; CDR3 DNA: TGTGCCAGCAGTTTGAGGGGGCGAGGCTCTGGGGCCAACGTCCTGACTTTC
D gene: -; clone size: few; J gene: TRBJ2-4; V gene: TRBV7-9; CDR3 protein: CASSLTFRGPKNIQYF; CDR3 DNA: TGTGCCAGCAGCTTAACTTTTCGGGGGCCCAAAAACATTCAGTACTTC
D gene: -; clone size: many; J gene: TRBJ2-7; V gene: TRBV28; CDR3 protein: CASSPGLLNYEQYF; CDR3 DNA: TGTGCCAGCAGTCCGGGACTCCTCAACTACGAGCAGTACTTC
D gene: -; clone size: many; J gene: TRBJ2-7; V gene: TRBV20-1; CDR3 protein: CSASGGSSYEQYF; CDR3 DNA: TGCAGTGCGTCAGGGGGGAGCTCCTACGAGCAGTACTTC
D gene: TRBD1; clone size: -; J gene: TRBJ2-3; V gene: TRBV4-2; CDR3 protein: CASSQEGGQDTLYF; CDR3 DNA: TGTGCCAGCAGCCAAGAAGGAGGACAGGACACCTTGTACTTT